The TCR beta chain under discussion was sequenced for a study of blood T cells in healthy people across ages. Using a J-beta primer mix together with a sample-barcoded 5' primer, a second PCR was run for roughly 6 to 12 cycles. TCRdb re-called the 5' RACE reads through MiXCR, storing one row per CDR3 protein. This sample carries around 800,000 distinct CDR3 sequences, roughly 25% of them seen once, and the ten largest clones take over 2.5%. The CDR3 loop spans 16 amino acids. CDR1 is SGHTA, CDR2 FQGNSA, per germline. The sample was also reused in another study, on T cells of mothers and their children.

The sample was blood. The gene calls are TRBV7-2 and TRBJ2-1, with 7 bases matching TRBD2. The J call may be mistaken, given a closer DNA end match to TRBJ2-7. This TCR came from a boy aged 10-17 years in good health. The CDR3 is CASSLHGGTNSYEQYF. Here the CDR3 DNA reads TGTGCCAGCAGCTTACACGGGGGGACGAATTCCTACGAGCAGTACTTC.